The next 28 T cell receptor beta chains were all read from a single sample in a study of radiotherapy plus CTLA-4 blockade in lung cancer. Profiled with immunoSEQ multiplex PCR; TCRdb holds only in-frame clones, not every one. Of around 15,000 clones in the sample, around 70% were seen once. The specimen comprised peripheral blood, sampled from a patient treated with radiotherapy plus ipilimumab. Receptors originate from a human donor with non-small cell lung cancer whose response to radiotherapy plus ipilimumab could not be evaluated.

The V gene is TRBV5-4, the J gene TRBJ2-3, with 8 nucleotides matching TRBD2. The CDR3 is 15 amino acids. Germline assignment: CDR1 SGHNT and CDR2 YYREEE (reference sequence). Losses at the gene ends were 4 bases for V and 3 bases for J; bases not matched to a gene: 7. The CDR3 spells CASSRSGAATDTQYF. DNA for the CDR3: TGTGCCAGCAGCCGTAGCGGGGCTGCGACAGATACGCAGTATTTT.

This clone was counted only a few times. The chain employs TRBV6-5 and TRBJ2-3; 9 nucleotides match TRBD1. Germline V lookup: CDR1 MNHEY, CDR2 SVGAGI. The length of the CDR3 is 15 residues. V was clipped by 0 bases and J by 4 bases; unmatched bases: 2. The CDR3 loop is CASSYSTGGPDTQYF. CDR3 sequence (DNA): TGTGCCAGCAGTTACTCAACAGGGGGCCCAGATACGCAGTATTTT.

The chain joins TRBV4-1 to TRBJ2-5; 9 nucleotides agree with TRBD1. The CDR3 consists of 14 residues. V shed 4 bases and J 4 bases; nucleotides not matched to a gene: 4. The V gene's germline CDR1 is MGHRA and CDR2 YSYEKL. The CDR3 sequence: CASSLGGQGETQYF. For the CDR3, the DNA is TGCGCCAGCAGCCTCGGGGGACAGGGAGAGACCCAGTACTTC.

V and J are TRBV2 and TRBJ2-1, with a possible D match to TRBD2 (6 bases). Germline V gene lookup returns CDR1 SNHLY and CDR2 FYNNEI. The V and J ends lost 2 bases and 5 bases respectively, with 13 bases between them. This CDR3 contains 15 residues. CDR3 region: CASSEKVGLNNEQFF. The CDR3 region has the DNA TGTGCCAGCAGTGAAAAGGTGGGACTTAACAATGAGCAGTTCTTC.

The chain employs TRBV5-1 and TRBJ1-1, with 7 bases fitting TRBD1. This CDR3 spans 14 amino acids. Trimming cost V 2 bases and J 2 bases; bases outside gene matches: 3. Germline V gene sequence: CDR1 SGHRS, CDR2 YFSETQ. CDR3 sequence (DNA): TGCGCCAGCAGCTTTGACAGGGATAACACTGAAGCTTTCTTT. Translating it yields CASSFDRDNTEAFF.

V and J are TRBV5-5 and TRBJ2-5; 11 nucleotides match TRBD2. CDR1 and CDR2 (germline): SGHKS, YYEKEE (reference sequence). The CDR3 runs 14 residues. V was clipped by 4 bases and J by 5 bases; unmatched bases: 4. The CDR3, as DNA: TGTGCCAGCAGCCCTATAGCGGGGGGGGAGACCCAGTACTTC. As protein: CASSPIAGGETQYF.

This sequence joins TRBV7-2 and TRBJ1-4, with 7 positions matching TRBD1. Germline loops: CDR1 SGHTA, CDR2 FQGNSA. Trimming cost V 7 bases and J 4 bases; bases outside gene matches: 15. The CDR3 runs to 17 residues. The CDR3 spells CASTDPKLGQYNEKLFF. As DNA, the CDR3 is TGTGCCAGCACCGACCCCAAATTGGGACAGTATAATGAAAAACTGTTTTTT.

This chain links TRBV9 with TRBJ2-3; 13 bases agree with TRBD2. The CDR3 length is 17 residues. Germline CDR1 and CDR2: SGDLS and YYNGEE. The junction had 8 bases not matched to a gene; V was cut back by 4 bases and J by 3 bases. CDR3 loop: CASSPWTSGGVTDTQYF. Here the CDR3 DNA reads TGTGCCAGCAGCCCCTGGACTAGCGGGGGAGTGACAGATACGCAGTATTTT.

This clone has only a few counts. The rearrangement uses TRBV30 and TRBJ1-6; D may be TRBD1 (6 bases). Looked up from germline, CDR1 is GTSNPN and CDR2 is SVGIG (reference sequence). Between the trimmed V and J ends, which lost 5 bases and 9 bases, there was a span of 14 bases. The CDR3 spans 13 residues. The CDR3 region has the DNA TGTGCCTGGGACCGGGACAAGGGTTCACCCCTCCACTTT. It is translated as CAWDRDKGSPLHF.

The V gene is TRBV19, the J gene TRBJ1-5; D not certain. V lost 5 bases and J 2 bases, leaving 16 bases between the germline ends. The CDR3 has 16 amino acids. In germline, CDR1 is LNHDA, CDR2 SQIVND (reference sequence). CDR3 residues: CASSPLSLPGNQPQHF. The CDR3 DNA reads as TGTGCCAGTAGTCCATTATCCTTACCGGGCAATCAGCCCCAGCATTTT.

The chain combines TRBV13 with TRBJ2-1, with TRBD2 as a possible D gene (5 bases). The V gene's germline CDR1 is PRHDT and CDR2 FYEKMQ (reference sequence). The V gene lost 2 bases and the J gene lost 13 bases, with 15 bases spanning the gap. The CDR3 extends over 13 amino acids. CDR3 sequence reads: CASSLPGSAVQFF. The CDR3 coding sequence is TGTGCCAGCAGCTTACCTGGTTCAGCGGTTCAGTTCTTC.

The count of this clone is one. This sequence joins TRBV2 and TRBJ1-1, with 7 bases matching TRBD1. CDR3 length: 12 residues. Germline CDR1 reads SNHLY; CDR2 reads FYNNEI. V lost 10 bases, J lost 4 bases, and 6 bases stayed unmatched. The CDR3 DNA follows: TGTGCCACAGGGGGTGGGGGCACTGAAGCTTTCTTT. Amino acids: CATGGGGTEAFF.

Concerning this clone itself: Other DNA sequences within the sample encode an identical CDR3. The genes are TRBV9 and TRBJ1-5; no clear D. The V gene lost 4 bases and the J gene lost 10 bases, with 18 bases spanning the gap. Germline V gene data show CDR1 as SGDLS and CDR2 as YYNGEE. The length of the CDR3 is 14 residues. CDR3 amino acids: CASSPAVAGRPQHF. CDR3 nucleotides: TGTGCCAGCAGCCCAGCGGTCGCGGGCCGACCCCAGCATTTT.

The J gene is TRBJ1-6, the V gene TRBV7-9; D gene unclear. Germline CDR1 reads SEHNR; CDR2 reads FQNEAQ (reference sequence). The CDR3 is 15 residues long. Trimming left V 1 base short and J 7 bases short, with 11 bases between. The CDR3 loop is CASSLGGSLNSPLHF. Here the CDR3 DNA reads TGTGCCAGCAGCTTAGGCGGCAGCCTAAATTCACCCCTCCACTTT.

This clone was counted once. CDR3 residues: CSASDSREQYF. Written as DNA, the CDR3 is TGCAGTGCTTCGGACAGTCGCGAGCAGTACTTC. The rearrangement uses TRBV20-1 and TRBJ2-7; perhaps TRBD1 as D (6 bases). Germline V CDR1 and CDR2: DFQATT, SNEGSKA (reference sequence). The CDR3 is 11 amino acids. The germline V and J ends were trimmed by 5 bases and 6 bases, with 11 bases remaining between them.

J is TRBJ2-6 and V is TRBV30; D uncertain. CDR3 length: 15 amino acids. Trimming took off 0 bases at V and 1 base at J, with 7 bases between the two ends. The germline CDR1 and CDR2 sequences are GTSNPN and SVGIG (reference sequence). This chain's CDR3 is CAWSVDKSGANVLTF. In DNA form, the CDR3 reads TGTGCCTGGAGTGTAGACAAATCTGGGGCCAACGTCCTGACTTTC.

This sequence joins TRBV6-4 and TRBJ2-2; 8 bases map to TRBD2. The CDR3 spans 15 residues. Unmatched junction bases numbered 6, after V lost 4 bases and J lost 5 bases. Germline assignment: CDR1 MRHNA and CDR2 SNTAGT. The CDR3 DNA reads as TGTGCCAGCAGTGGAGACGGGGGGGCAACCGGGGAGCTGTTTTTT. This translates into CASSGDGGATGELFF.

In this sample, this clone turned up a few times. The chain employs TRBV11-2 and TRBJ1-1, with D perhaps matching TRBD1 (6 bases). This CDR3 has 13 amino acids. The germline gives CDR1 SGHAT, CDR2 FQNNGV. V lost 6 bases, J lost 5 bases, and 13 bases lay in between. The CDR3 here is CASRGATGTEAFF. In DNA form, the CDR3 reads TGTGCCAGCAGGGGGGCTACGGGGACTGAAGCTTTCTTT.

This chain links TRBV7-7 with TRBJ2-3, with D possibly TRBD1 on 5 matching bases. The CDR3 has 16 residues. Trimming stripped 1 base from V and 3 bases from J, with 14 bases between. The germline gives CDR1 SSHAT, CDR2 FNYEAQ (reference sequence). DNA of the CDR3: TGTGCCAGCAGCTTAGGTTTAGAGACAGCTACAGATACGCAGTATTTT. Protein: CASSLGLETATDTQYF.

This clone came up once. V gene TRBV28 combines with J gene TRBJ2-1, with 8 bases identical to TRBD1. CDR1 MDHEN and CDR2 SYDVKM come from the germline V gene. Trimming cost V 6 bases and J 5 bases; bases outside gene matches: 6. The CDR3 extends over 14 amino acids. CDR3 nucleotides: TGTGCCAGCAGCCCCCCGGACAGGGACAATGAGCAGTTCTTC. Translating gives CASSPPDRDNEQFF.

This chain uses TRBV5-1 with TRBJ2-7; 10 positions match TRBD1. The CDR3 totals 14 residues. CDR1 is SGHRS and CDR2 is YFSETQ in the germline V gene. The ends lost 0 bases at V and 3 bases at J; junction bases unmatched: 0. The CDR3 region is CASSLGTGGYEQYF. The CDR3 bases are TGCGCCAGCAGCTTGGGGACAGGGGGCTACGAGCAGTACTTC.

The chain recombines TRBV6-1 with TRBJ2-2, with D possibly matching TRBD1 (6 bases). Germline CDR1 MNHNS, CDR2 SASEGT. This CDR3 comprises 16 residues. V dropped 0 bases and J dropped 4 bases, with 12 bases sitting between them. CDR3 loop: CASSEAAQGSTGELFF. In DNA, the CDR3 is TGTGCCAGCAGTGAAGCGGCGCAGGGGAGCACCGGGGAGCTGTTTTTT.

CDR3 nucleotides: TGTGCCAGCTCACCACAGTCGGGGAGCCACGAGCAGTACGTC. It is translated as CASSPQSGSHEQYV. The chain recombines TRBV18 with TRBJ2-7; D possibly corresponds to TRBD2 (5 bases). The CDR3 extends over 14 amino acids. V was pared by 1 base and J by 5 bases, with 12 bases between. Per germline, CDR1 KGHSH and CDR2 LQKENI.

Points on this clone: The same CDR3 arises from other DNA sequences in this sample as well. This rearrangement joins TRBV27 to TRBJ2-5, with 9 bases aligning to TRBD1. CDR3 length: 15 residues. Germline lookup yields CDR1 MNHEY and CDR2 SMNVEV (reference sequence). The J segment lost 4 bases and the V segment lost 4 bases, leaving 7 bases of the junction unmatched. This chain's CDR3 is CASSSGTGGAETQYF. The CDR3 coding sequence is TGTGCCAGCAGTTCCGGTACAGGGGGCGCAGAGACCCAGTACTTC.

The chain joins TRBV29-1 to TRBJ1-2, with TRBD1 identical over 8 bases. The CDR3 runs 13 residues. CDR1 SQVTM and CDR2 ANQGSEA come from the germline V gene. After removal of 6 bases from V and 2 bases from J, the junction contained 5 bases not matched to a gene. The CDR3, as DNA: TGCAGCGTCGGACAGGGCCCCAACTATGGCTACACCTTC. Translating gives CSVGQGPNYGYTF.

This chain links TRBV4-3 with TRBJ1-6, with a tentative D call TRBD1 (5 bases). The CDR3 has 12 residues. Trimming pared 3 bases from V and 9 bases from J, leaving 6 bases between. Germline CDR1 reads LGHNA; CDR2 reads YSLEER. CDR3 protein: CASSQGGSPLHF. CDR3 nucleotides: TGCGCCAGCAGCCAGGGGGGTTCACCCCTCCACTTT.

The chain links TRBV9 to TRBJ1-1; the D is unclear. Germline CDR1 reads SGDLS; CDR2 reads YYNGEE. Trimming removed 0 bases from V and 0 bases from J, with 6 bases in between. The CDR3 loop spans 14 amino acids. Here the CDR3 DNA reads TGTGCCAGCAGCGTAGCGGTGATGAACACTGAAGCTTTCTTT. This translates into CASSVAVMNTEAFF.

CDR3 coding DNA: TGTGCCAGTAGTATAGATCGGGGGGCGGTCACTGAAGCTTTCTTT. It yields the protein CASSIDRGAVTEAFF. The rearrangement links TRBV19 to TRBJ1-1; a possible D gene is TRBD1 (6 bases). This CDR3 contains 15 residues. Germline CDR1 and CDR2: LNHDA and SQIVND (reference sequence). Trimming shortened V by 0 bases and J by 4 bases, and 12 bases separated the two germline ends.